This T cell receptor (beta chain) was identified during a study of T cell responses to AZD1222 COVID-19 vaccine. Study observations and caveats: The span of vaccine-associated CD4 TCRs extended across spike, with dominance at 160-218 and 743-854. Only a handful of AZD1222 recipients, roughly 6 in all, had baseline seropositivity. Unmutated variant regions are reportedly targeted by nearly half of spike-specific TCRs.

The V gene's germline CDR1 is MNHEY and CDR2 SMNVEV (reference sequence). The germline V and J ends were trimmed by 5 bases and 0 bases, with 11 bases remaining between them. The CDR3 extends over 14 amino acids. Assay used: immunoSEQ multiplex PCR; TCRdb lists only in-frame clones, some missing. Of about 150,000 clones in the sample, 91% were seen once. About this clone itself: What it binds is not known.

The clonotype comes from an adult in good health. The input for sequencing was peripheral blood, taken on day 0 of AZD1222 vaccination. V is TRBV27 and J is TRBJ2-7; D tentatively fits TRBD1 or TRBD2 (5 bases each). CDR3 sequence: CASSPGTSSYEQYF. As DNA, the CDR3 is TGTGCCAGCAGTCCGGGGACCAGCTCCTACGAGCAGTACTTC.